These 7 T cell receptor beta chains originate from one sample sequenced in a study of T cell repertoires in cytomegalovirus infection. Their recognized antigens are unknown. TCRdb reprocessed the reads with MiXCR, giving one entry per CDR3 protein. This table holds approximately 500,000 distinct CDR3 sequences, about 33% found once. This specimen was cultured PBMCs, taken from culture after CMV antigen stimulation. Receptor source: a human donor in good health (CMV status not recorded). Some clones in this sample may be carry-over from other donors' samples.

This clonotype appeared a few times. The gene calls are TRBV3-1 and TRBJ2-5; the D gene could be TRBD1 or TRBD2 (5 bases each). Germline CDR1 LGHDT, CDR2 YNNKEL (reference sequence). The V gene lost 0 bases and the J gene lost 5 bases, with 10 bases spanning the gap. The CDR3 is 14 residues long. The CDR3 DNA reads TGTGCCAGCAGCCAAGATCTTCGGGGCGAGACCCAGTACTTC. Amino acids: CASSQDLRGETQYF.

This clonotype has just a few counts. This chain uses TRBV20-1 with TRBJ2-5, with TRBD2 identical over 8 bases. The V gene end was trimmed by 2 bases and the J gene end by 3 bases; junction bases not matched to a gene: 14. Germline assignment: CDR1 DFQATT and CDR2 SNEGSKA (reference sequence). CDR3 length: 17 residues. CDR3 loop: CSARSLVPSGWKETQYF. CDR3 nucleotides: TGCAGTGCTAGAAGTCTGGTTCCTAGCGGGTGGAAAGAGACCCAGTACTTC.

CDR3 nucleotide sequence: TGCGCCAGCAGCCAAAGTGCGGGAGGGCGCACAGATACGCAGTATTTT. It is translated as CASSQSAGGRTDTQYF. This chain connects TRBV4-3 to TRBJ2-3; 9 bases match TRBD2. CDR3 size: 16 residues. From germline, CDR1 is LGHNA and CDR2 YSLEER. The V and J ends lost 2 bases and 1 base, in that order; junction bases with no gene match: 4.

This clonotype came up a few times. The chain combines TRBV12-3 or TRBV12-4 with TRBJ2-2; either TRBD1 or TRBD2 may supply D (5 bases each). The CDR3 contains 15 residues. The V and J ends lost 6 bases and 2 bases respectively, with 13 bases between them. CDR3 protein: CASRSRDGNTGELFF. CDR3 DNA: TGTGCCAGCAGGTCCCGGGACGGCAACACCGGGGAGCTGTTTTTT.

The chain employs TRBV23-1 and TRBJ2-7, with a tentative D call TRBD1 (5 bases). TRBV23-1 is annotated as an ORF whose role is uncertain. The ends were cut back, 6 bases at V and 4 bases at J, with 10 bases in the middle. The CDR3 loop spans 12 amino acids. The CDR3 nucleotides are TGCGCCAGCAGACCCGACAGATACGAGCAGTACTTC. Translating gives CASRPDRYEQYF.

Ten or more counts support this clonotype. This CDR3 reads CASSLFVWTSGRVVSGAKNIQYF. The CDR3 nucleotides read TGTGCCAGCAGCTTATTTGTCTGGACTAGCGGGAGGGTGGTGTCGGGGGCCAAAAACATTCAGTACTTC. The chain combines TRBV7-2 with TRBJ2-4, with 15 bases that match TRBD2. CDR1 and CDR2 (germline): SGHTA, FQGNSA. The CDR3 is made up of 23 amino acids. The junction had 18 bases not matched to a gene; V was cut back by 2 bases and J by 1 base.

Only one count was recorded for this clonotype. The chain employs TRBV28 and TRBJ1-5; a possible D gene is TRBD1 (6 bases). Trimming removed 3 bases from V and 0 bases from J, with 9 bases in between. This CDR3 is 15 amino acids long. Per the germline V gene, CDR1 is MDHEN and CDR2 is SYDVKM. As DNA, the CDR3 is TGTGCCAGCAGTTTTGACAGGCATAGCAATCAGCCCCAGCATTTT. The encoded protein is CASSFDRHSNQPQHF.